Listed below are T cell receptor beta chains from one sample, sequenced in a study of T-cell reconstitution after alpha-beta-depleted transplantation in children. TCRdb analysed the PCR reads with MiXCR anew, one entry per CDR3 protein. The profile shows about 540,000 distinct CDR3 sequences, about 16% of them singletons. The starting material was PBMCs from the stem cell graft donor, obtained from the stem cell graft. The receptors derive from a human donor who donated a stem cell graft to a child with acute lymphoblastic leukemia. Each CDR3 is given with its conserved first and last residue. A D gene is named only where the DNA matches it firmly. Size is stated for part of the rows, as once, few or many counts, or as a class when the clone is expanded.

TRBJ2-1,few,NA,TRBV29-1,TGCAGCGTTGAAGTCCGGATTAATGAGCAGTTCTTC,CSVEVRINEQFF
TRBJ2-5,NA,TRBD1,TRBV7-9,TGTGCCAGCAGCCCCCTCGGACAGGGTCGCCAAGAGACCCAGTACTTC,CASSPLGQGRQETQYF
TRBJ1-2,NA,NA,TRBV21-1,TGTGCCAGCAGCAAGGGGGGCTATGGCTACACCTTC,CASSKGGYGYTF
TRBJ2-1,many,NA,TRBV15,TGTGCCACCAGCGGTAGTACAGGTACCTACAATGAGCAGTTCTTC,CATSGSTGTYNEQFF
TRBJ2-1,NA,NA,TRBV5-1,TGCGCCTCATATGACGGGGCCCCCTACAATGAGCAGTTCTTC,CASYDGAPYNEQFF
TRBJ2-1,NA,TRBD2,TRBV5-5,TGTGCCAGCAGCTGGACTAGCGGACATAGCTCCTACAATGAGCAGTTCTTC,CASSWTSGHSSYNEQFF
TRBJ2-5,many,NA,TRBV4-2,TGTGCCAGCAGGGCGGCCGGAGAGACCCAGTACTTC,CASRAAGETQYF
TRBJ2-2,few,NA,TRBV12-3/TRBV12-4,TGTGCCAGCACTAATCCCCTGGGGGGACCGAACACCGGGGAGCTGTTTTTT,CASTNPLGGPNTGELFF
TRBJ1-5,few,NA,TRBV27,TGTGCCAGCAGTGGACAGATTGGGTGGCAGCCCCAGCATTTT,CASSGQIGWQPQHF
TRBJ1-5,NA,NA,TRBV27,TGTGCCAGCAGTTTCGCCGGGGCCAATCAGCCCCAGCATTTT,CASSFAGANQPQHF
TRBJ1-1,NA,NA,TRBV4-1,TGCGCCAGCAGCCAAGAGCAGGGATGGCACACTGAAGCTTTCTTT,CASSQEQGWHTEAFF
TRBJ1-2,NA,NA,TRBV7-9,TGTGACAGCAGCTTAGCGCTACTGAAGAAGAACTATGGCTACACCTTC,CDSSLALLKKNYGYTF
TRBJ2-2,NA,TRBD2,TRBV12-3/TRBV12-4,TGTGCCAGCAGTTTACCCCTACTAGCGGGTGGCACCGGGGAGCTGTTTTTT,CASSLPLLAGGTGELFF
TRBJ1-2,few,TRBD1,TRBV5-6,TGTGCCAGCAGCCAGGGACAGGCTACGTTCAACTACACCTTC,CASSQGQATFNYTF
TRBJ1-1,few,NA,TRBV9,TGTGCCAGCAGCGTTTCCCCGGGCGTTAACACTGAAGCTTTCTTT,CASSVSPGVNTEAFF
TRBJ1-4,NA,TRBD1,TRBV9,TGTGCCAGCAGCGCCACAGGGGTTCCGCGAGAAAAACTGTTTTTT,CASSATGVPREKLFF